This TCR beta chain was recovered during a study of blood T cell repertoires in COVID-19. Study details: Nucleic acid was either cDNA or gDNA, and it came from T cells, B-cell-depleted T cells, or PBMCs.

The V end was cut by 3 bases, the J end by 4 bases, with 12 bases between. The CDR3 length is 14 residues. The germline gives CDR1 KGHSH, CDR2 LQKENI. The method was immunoSEQ multiplex PCR; TCRdb's version includes in-frame clones alone and lacks a portion of them. The table has about 170,000 clones, roughly 88% seen once. The sequencing sample was made of peripheral blood. The chain joins TRBV18 to TRBJ1-1, with D possibly TRBD1 on 6 matching bases. The origin of this receptor is a man older than 75 with COVID-19, enrolled during active disease. The CDR3 loop is CASSPTGSSTEAFF. In DNA form, the CDR3 reads TGTGCCAGCTCACCCACAGGGTCGAGCACTGAAGCTTTCTTT.